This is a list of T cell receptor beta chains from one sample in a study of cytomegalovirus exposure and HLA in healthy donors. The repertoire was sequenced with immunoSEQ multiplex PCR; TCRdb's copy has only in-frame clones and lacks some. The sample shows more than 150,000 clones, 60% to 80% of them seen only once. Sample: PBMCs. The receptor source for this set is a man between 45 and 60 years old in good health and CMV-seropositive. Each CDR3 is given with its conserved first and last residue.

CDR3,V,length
CASSLFPPTDSLEQYF,TRBV7-3,16
CASSQWGDPNPTDTQYF,TRBV4-1,17
CASSLVGGSNQPQHF,TRBV11-2,15
CASSRGEQVSGNTIYF,TRBV5-1,16
CSVPDREAGYTF,TRBV29-1,12
CASSSRERSNYGYTF,TRBV19,15
CAISDVGRSYTF,TRBV10-3,12
CASSPQGNYGYTF,TRBV7-9,13
CASRGQGGYGYTF,TRBV27,13
CASSLATGFGAFF,TRBV13,13
CATSRGSGGGGANVLTF,TRBV15,17
CSAGGGLSQYF,TRBV20-1,11
CASSFGRGGMNTGELFF,TRBV7-2,17
CASSPKLRTGYNYGYTF,TRBV28,17
CASSRGAGPRGETQYF,TRBV4-1,16
CASSLQGSAYEQYF,TRBV18,14
CASSPFGLGLFREQFF,TRBV23-1,16